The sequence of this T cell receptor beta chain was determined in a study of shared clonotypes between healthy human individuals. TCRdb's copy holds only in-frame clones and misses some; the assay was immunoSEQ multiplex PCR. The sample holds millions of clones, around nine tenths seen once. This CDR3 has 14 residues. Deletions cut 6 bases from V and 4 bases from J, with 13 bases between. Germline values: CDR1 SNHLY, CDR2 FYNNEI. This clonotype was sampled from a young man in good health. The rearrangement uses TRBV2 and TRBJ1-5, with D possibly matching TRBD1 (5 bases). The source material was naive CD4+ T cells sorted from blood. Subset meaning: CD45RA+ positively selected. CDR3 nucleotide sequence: TGTGCCAGCAGCCCACGGGAGGGGAATCAGCCCCAGCATTTT. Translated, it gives CASSPREGNQPQHF.